The clone carrying this T cell receptor beta chain was counted between two and nine times. The CDR3 is 15 residues long. Losses at the gene ends were 4 bases for V and 9 bases for J; bases not matched to a gene: 9. CDR1 MDHEN and CDR2 SYDVKM come from the germline V gene. The sample originates from a study of beta chain features in type 1 diabetes. Sequenced material consisted of expressed TCRB transcripts (all of the isolated RNA was reverse transcribed). Approximately 3.5 million reads per sample were averaged for naive, central memory and regulatory samples. Method: immunoSEQ multiplex PCR; TCRdb's copy keeps in-frame clones and lacks some. The profile covers about 620,000 clones, with around 15% appearing a single time and about 0.097% taken by the ten largest.

Source material: naive CD4+ T cells from blood. The clonotype was recovered from a man between 18 and 35 years old in good health. This chain connects TRBV28 to TRBJ1-6; 7 bases line up with TRBD1. CDR3 amino acids: CASSWHRGGVSPLHF. CDR3 in DNA: TGTGCCAGCAGTTGGCACAGGGGTGGGGTTTCACCCCTCCACTTT.